This TCR beta chain was sequenced during a study of the immune and genomic landscape of osteosarcoma. Primary, local recurrence and metastasis osteosarcoma tumors were taken after treatment from poor-prognosis patients. The CDR3 runs to 15 residues. V shed 1 base and J shed 7 bases, with 12 bases lying between them. Germline V gene data show CDR1 as SGHTS and CDR2 as YDEGEE. Findings and caveats of the study: A single dominant hyperexpanded clone appeared in about 5 cases, each with <100 clonotypes.

With respect to this clone: Its specificity is unknown.

Assay used: immunoSEQ multiplex PCR; TCRdb lists only in-frame clones, some missing. The profile covers 200 to 250 clones, with more than 65% appearing a single time and 10% to 15% taken by the ten largest. V gene TRBV5-8 combines with J gene TRBJ1-6, with TRBD1 as a possible D gene (5 bases). The specimen sequenced was metastatic tumor tissue from the scapula. This sequence originates from a girl under 18 with osteosarcoma. The CDR3 spells CASSLQQGGNSPLHF. The CDR3 DNA reads as TGTGCCAGCAGCTTGCAGCAGGGCGGGAATTCACCCCTCCACTTT. Using reference TRBV5-8 and TRBJ1-6 for the parts outside the CDR3, the full variable domain is EAGVTQSPTHLIKTRGQQATLRCSPISGHTSVYWYQQALGLGLQFLLWYDEGEERNRGNFPPRFSGRQFPNYSSELNVNALELEDSALYLCASSLQQGGNSPLHFGNGTRLTVT.